This TCR beta chain originates from a study of blood T cell repertoires in COVID-19 (dated by TCRdb to 2019 to 2021). Regarding the research as a whole: The collaborator samples originated in the United States, Italy and Spain and spanned the acute and convalescent phases of COVID-19. A de-identified subject ID, COVID-19 status, age in years and sex were almost always included in the sample metadata. HLA class I and class II types, where available, came from metadata supplied by the sample provider rather than from assay-based typing. Samples came from the ongoing ImmuneRACE study (first 160 participants) plus 1,254 subjects from 6 global collaborators. The dataset comprised deeply sampled blood TCRbeta repertoires from subjects exposed to, actively infected with, or recovered from COVID-19. The prospective study material was composed of cDNA or gDNA derived from T cells, B-cell-depleted T cells, or PBMCs. The repertoires were released in a freely available public database meant as a resource for research on the immune response to SARS-CoV-2. Study-level results and caveats: The quantity of clinical and demographic metadata differed by source and by participant and was supplied without curation.

Worth noting for this clone: The specificity of this receptor is unknown. Qualities for individual bases were not recorded, and no much larger clone is one base off.

The CDR3, cysteine through phenylalanine, is 16 amino acids long. The sequence is cut down to CDR3 DNA, 48 bases in frame from base 1. At the junction V is shortened by 4 bases and J by 5 bases; bases outside the gene matches: 11. From a lookup of the germline V gene (reference sequence), CDR1 and CDR2 are SEHNR and FQNEAQ. Enrolling through a virtual design, the prospective study's participants ranged in age from roughly 18 to 89 years and lived across 20 to 25 United States geographic areas. In the prospective study, participants were assigned to cohorts based on the clinical history participants reported in a screening survey and a study questionnaire. Recovered participants in ImmuneRACE Cohort 3 were defined as having two consecutive negative NP/OP PCR tests, clearance from a healthcare professional, or resolution of symptoms. Each participant in the prospective study had whole blood, serum and a nasopharyngeal or oropharyngeal swab collected by mobile phlebotomists. Over an approximately 2-month period, participants in the prospective study had the option of providing additional blood draws and questionnaires. Before DNA extraction, prospective study blood samples were shipped either frozen or at room temperature.

TCRbeta CDR3 regions were amplified from genomic DNA by means of the immunoSEQ Assay, a bias-controlled multiplex PCR. Under the source paper's analysis protocol: Within the assay, amplification of reference gene primers was used to estimate how many nucleated cells each sample contained. To quantify the absolute abundance of each unique TCRbeta CDR3 rearrangement, sequence reads were collapsed and filtered. Productive Simpson clonality was computed per sample as the square root of Simpson's diversity index over productive rearrangements. TCRdb limited this immuneACCESS table to in-frame rearrangements with V and J called. A share of clones is missing; checked studies link under half to unresolved V genes, and the rest is unexplained. V and J calls plus clone size are reproduced from that table; the DNA served to infer D and trimming. A total of about 280,000 clones appear in this sample, roughly nine tenths of them only once. 6% to 7% of the sample goes to the ten largest clones.

The material sequenced was PBMCs or T cells enriched from blood (not recorded which). This clonotype was sampled from a woman aged 40 to 50 who had recovered from COVID-19. The V and J segments used are TRBV7-9 and TRBJ2-5; the junction holds 9 bases that match TRBD2. Read as DNA, the sequence is TGTGCCAGCAGCTGGGGACTAGCCCTAGGCAGGGAGACCCAGTACTTC. Its translation is CASSWGLALGRETQYF.